Described below is a single T cell receptor (beta chain) sequence and its context. This sample stems from a study of blood T cell repertoires in COVID-19. Study overall: Acute-phase and convalescent COVID-19 samples originated in the United States, Italy and Spain. T cells, B-cell-depleted T cells, or PBMCs supplied cDNA or gDNA.

Original analysis: Amplifying reference gene primers gave estimates of nucleated cell counts. Sequencing used immunoSEQ multiplex PCR; TCRdb keeps in-frame clones, though not all of them. That table is the source of V, J and clone size, and D and trimming were worked out from the DNA. The data show approximately 82,000 clones, around 89% seen once. This CDR3 is built from 16 residues. The V gene's germline CDR1 is KGHSY and CDR2 FQNENV. Trimming removed 0 bases from V and 3 bases from J; junction bases left unmatched: 3. The genes are TRBV16 and TRBJ2-3; TRBD1 agrees at 10 bases. The sequenced material came from peripheral blood. The TCR originated in an older man with active or convalescent COVID-19. CDR3 amino acids: CASSQSGQGFTDTQYF. The CDR3 nucleotides read TGTGCCAGCAGCCAATCGGGACAGGGGTTTACAGATACGCAGTATTTT.